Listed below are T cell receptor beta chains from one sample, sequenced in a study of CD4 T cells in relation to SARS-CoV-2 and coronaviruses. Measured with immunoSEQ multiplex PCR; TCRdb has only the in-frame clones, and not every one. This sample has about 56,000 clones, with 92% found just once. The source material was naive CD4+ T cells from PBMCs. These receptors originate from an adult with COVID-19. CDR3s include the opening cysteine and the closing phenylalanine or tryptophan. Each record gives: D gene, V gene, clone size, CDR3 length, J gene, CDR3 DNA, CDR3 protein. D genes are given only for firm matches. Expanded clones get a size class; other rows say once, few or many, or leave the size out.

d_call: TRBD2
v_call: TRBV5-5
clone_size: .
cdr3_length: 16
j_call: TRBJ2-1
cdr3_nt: TGTGCCAGTTCCCCTTCTGGGACTAGCGTTGTCAATGAGCAGTTCTTC
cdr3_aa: CASSPSGTSVVNEQFF

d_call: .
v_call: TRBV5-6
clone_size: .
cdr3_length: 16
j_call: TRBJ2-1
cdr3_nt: TGTGCCAGCAGCTTGGATTTCGGCGGAATCTACAATGAGCAGTTCTTC
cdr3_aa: CASSLDFGGIYNEQFF

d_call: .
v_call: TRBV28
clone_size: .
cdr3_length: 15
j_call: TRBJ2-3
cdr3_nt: TGTGCCAGCAGTCCCCCACGTTCTGGCACAGATACGCAGTATTTT
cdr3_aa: CASSPPRSGTDTQYF

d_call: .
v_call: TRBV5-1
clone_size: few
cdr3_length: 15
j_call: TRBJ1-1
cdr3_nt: TGCGCCAGCATCAAGGGGACCGGCGGGAACACTGAAGCTTTCTTT
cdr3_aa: CASIKGTGGNTEAFF

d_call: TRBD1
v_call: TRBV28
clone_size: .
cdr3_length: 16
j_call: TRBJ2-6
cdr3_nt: TGTGCCAGCAGTTCGACAGGGGGTGCTGGGGCCAACGTCCTGACTTTC
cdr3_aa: CASSSTGGAGANVLTF

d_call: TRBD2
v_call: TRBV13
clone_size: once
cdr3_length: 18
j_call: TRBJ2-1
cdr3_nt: TGTGCCAGCAGCTCGATCGCTTTAGCGGGGGACCCATACAATGAGCAGTTCTTC
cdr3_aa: CASSSIALAGDPYNEQFF

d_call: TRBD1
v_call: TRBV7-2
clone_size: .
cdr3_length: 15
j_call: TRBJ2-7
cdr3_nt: TGTGCCAGCAGCTTAGTATTGGGACAGGGCCACGAGCAGTACTTC
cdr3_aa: CASSLVLGQGHEQYF

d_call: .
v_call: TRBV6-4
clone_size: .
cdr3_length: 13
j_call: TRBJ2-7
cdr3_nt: TGTGCCAGCAGTGTCACCCCTCCGGGGGAGCAGTACTTC
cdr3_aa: CASSVTPPGEQYF

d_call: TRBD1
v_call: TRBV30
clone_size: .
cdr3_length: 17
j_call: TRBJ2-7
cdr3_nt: TGTGCCTGGAGTTCTCACACCCCCGGACAGGGATACTACGAGCAGTACTTC
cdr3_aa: CAWSSHTPGQGYYEQYF

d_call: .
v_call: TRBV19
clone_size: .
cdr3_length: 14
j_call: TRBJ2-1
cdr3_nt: TGTGCCAGTAGTCCATGGCTACTTCACAATGAGCAGTTCTTC
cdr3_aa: CASSPWLLHNEQFF

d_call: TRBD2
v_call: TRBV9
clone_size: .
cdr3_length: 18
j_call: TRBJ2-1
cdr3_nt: TGTGCCAGCAGCCCACGACTAGCGGGGAACCTTCCGCGTGTTGAGCAGTTCTTC
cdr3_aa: CASSPRLAGNLPRVEQFF

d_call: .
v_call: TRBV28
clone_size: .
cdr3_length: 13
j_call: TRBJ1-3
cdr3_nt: TGTGCCAGCAGTTTAACCCCTGGAAACACCATATATTTT
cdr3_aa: CASSLTPGNTIYF

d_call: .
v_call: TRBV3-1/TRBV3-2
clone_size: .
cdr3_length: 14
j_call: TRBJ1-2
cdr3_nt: TGTGCCAGCAGACGGAGGGGGGGCCCCGGGGGCTACACCTTC
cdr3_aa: CASRRRGGPGGYTF

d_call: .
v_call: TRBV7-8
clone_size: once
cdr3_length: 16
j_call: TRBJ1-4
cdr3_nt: TGTGCCAGCAGCCTTGGCCCCGGGGCAACTAATGAAAAACTGTTTTTT
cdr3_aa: CASSLGPGATNEKLFF

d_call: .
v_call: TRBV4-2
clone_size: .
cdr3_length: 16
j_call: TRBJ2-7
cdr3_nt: TGTGCCAGCAGCCAAGATCAAAGGACCCCCTGGGGAGAGCAGTACTTC
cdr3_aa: CASSQDQRTPWGEQYF

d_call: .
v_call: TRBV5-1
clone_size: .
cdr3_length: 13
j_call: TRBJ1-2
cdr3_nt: TGCGCCAGCAGCTGGCAGGATCAGAATGGCTACACCTTC
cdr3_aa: CASSWQDQNGYTF

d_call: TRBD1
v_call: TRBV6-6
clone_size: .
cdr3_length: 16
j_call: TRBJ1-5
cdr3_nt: TGTGCCAGCAGTTACCCTCGGGACAGGATAGGACAGCCCCAGCATTTT
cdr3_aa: CASSYPRDRIGQPQHF

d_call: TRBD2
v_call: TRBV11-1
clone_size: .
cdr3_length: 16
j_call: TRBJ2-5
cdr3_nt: TGTGCCAGCAGCGCCACCCGGACTAGGATCCAAGAGACCCAGTACTTC
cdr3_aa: CASSATRTRIQETQYF

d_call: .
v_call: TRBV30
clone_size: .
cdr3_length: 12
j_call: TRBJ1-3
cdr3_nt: TGTGCCTGGAAGGGGTCCGGAAACACCATATATTTT
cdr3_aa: CAWKGSGNTIYF

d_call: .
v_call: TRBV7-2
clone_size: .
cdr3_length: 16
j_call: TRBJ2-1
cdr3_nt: TGTGCCAGCAGCTCCCCAGTTCGGACCTCCTACAATGAGCAGTTCTTC
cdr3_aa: CASSSPVRTSYNEQFF

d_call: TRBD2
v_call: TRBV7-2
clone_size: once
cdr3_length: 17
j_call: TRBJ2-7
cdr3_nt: TGTGCCAGCAGCGAATATAGCGGGAGTTTTTTCTCCTACGAGCAGTACTTC
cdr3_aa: CASSEYSGSFFSYEQYF

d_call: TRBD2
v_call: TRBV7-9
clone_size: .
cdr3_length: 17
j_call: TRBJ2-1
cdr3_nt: TGTGCCAGCAGAGACCACCCTAGCGGGAGGGCCTACAATGAGCAGTTCTTC
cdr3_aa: CASRDHPSGRAYNEQFF

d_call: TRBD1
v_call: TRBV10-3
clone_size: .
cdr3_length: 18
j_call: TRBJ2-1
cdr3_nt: TGTGCCATCAGGGGACAGGGGGAGCGGCGGGGGACCTACAATGAGCAGTTCTTC
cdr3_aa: CAIRGQGERRGTYNEQFF

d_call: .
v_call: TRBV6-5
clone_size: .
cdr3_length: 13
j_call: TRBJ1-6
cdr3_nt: TGTGCCAGCCAGGCCTTCTATAATTCACCCCTCCACTTT
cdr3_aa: CASQAFYNSPLHF

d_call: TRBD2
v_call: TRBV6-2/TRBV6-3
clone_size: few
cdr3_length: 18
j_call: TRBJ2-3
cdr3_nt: TGTGCCAGCAGTTACTCCCGGACTAGCGCGCTAATCGGAGATACGCAGTATTTT
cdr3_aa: CASSYSRTSALIGDTQYF

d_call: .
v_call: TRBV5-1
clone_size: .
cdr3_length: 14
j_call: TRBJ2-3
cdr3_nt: TGCGCCAGCAGCTTGGGACTTTCCACAGATACGCAGTATTTT
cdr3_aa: CASSLGLSTDTQYF

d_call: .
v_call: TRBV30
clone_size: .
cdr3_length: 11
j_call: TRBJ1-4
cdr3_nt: TGTGCCTGGAGGTCCGGGTCCGGACTGTTTTTT
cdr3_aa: CAWRSGSGLFF

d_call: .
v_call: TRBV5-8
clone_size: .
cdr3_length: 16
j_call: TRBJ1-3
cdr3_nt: TGTGCCAGCAGCTTGATTTTTGGGGTCTCTGGAAACACCATATATTTT
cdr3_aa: CASSLIFGVSGNTIYF

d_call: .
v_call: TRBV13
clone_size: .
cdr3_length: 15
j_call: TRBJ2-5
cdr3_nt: TGTGCCAGCAGCATAGCCGGGACCCCCAGTGAGACCCAGTACTTC
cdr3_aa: CASSIAGTPSETQYF

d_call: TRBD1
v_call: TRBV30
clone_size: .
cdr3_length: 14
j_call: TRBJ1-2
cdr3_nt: TGTGCCTGGAGTGTAGATCGGGGACAGGGGGACTACACCTTC
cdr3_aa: CAWSVDRGQGDYTF

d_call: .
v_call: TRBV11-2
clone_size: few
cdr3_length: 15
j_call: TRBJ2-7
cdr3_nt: TGTGCCAGCAGCTCACCTTCTCCCAGGACCCACTCGGTGTACTTC
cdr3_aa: CASSSPSPRTHSVYF

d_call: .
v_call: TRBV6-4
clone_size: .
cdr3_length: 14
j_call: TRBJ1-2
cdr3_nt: TGTGCCAGCAGTGACTCGGGGGGGGCCTCTGGCTACACCTTC
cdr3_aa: CASSDSGGASGYTF

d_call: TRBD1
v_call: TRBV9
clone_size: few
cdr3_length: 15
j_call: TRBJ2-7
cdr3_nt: TGTGCCAGCAGCGTAGCCGGGACAGGTAGCAACGAGCAGTACTTC
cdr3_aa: CASSVAGTGSNEQYF

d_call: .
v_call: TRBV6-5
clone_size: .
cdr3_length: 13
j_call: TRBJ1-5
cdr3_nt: TGTGCCAGCAGCCGACGGGAGGGACAGCCCCAGCATTTT
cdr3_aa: CASSRREGQPQHF

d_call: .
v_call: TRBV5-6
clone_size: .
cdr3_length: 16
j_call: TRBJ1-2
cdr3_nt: TGTGCCAGCAGACCTAGAGACAGTTTCTATATTGATGGCTACACCTTC
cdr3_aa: CASRPRDSFYIDGYTF

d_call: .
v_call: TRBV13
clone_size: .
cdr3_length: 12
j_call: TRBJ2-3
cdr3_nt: TGTGCCAGCAGCCCAAGTTCAGATACGCAGTATTTT
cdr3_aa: CASSPSSDTQYF

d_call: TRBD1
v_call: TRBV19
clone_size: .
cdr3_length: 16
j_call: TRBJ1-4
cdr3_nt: TGTGCCAGTAGTATGGGACAGTTTGCAACTAATGAAAAACTGTTTTTT
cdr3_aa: CASSMGQFATNEKLFF

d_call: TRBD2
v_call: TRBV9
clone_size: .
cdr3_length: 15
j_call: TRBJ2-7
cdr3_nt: TGTGCCAGCAGCGGAGGACTAGCACCTACCTACGAGCAGTACTTC
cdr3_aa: CASSGGLAPTYEQYF

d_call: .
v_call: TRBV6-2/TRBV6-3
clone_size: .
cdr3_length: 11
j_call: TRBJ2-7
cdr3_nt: TGTGCCAGCAGTTACAGGGGGTCGCAGTACTTC
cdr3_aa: CASSYRGSQYF

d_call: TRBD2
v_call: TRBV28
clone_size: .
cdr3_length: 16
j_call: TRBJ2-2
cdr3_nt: TGTGCCAGCAGTTTTCTTGGACTAGCGGCGACCGGGGAGCTGTTTTTT
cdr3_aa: CASSFLGLAATGELFF

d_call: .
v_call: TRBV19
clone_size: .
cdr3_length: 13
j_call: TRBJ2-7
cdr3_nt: TGTGCCAGTAGTTCCTCCCGTCTTTACGAGCAGTACTTC
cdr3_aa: CASSSSRLYEQYF

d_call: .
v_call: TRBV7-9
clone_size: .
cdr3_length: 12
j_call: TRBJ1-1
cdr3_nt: TGTGCCAGCAGCCTGTATGGCACTGAAGCTTTCTTT
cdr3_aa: CASSLYGTEAFF

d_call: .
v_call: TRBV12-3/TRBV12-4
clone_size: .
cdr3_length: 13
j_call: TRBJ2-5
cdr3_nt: TGTGCCAGCAGTTTTGGCGTCCAAGAGACCCAGTACTTC
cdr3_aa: CASSFGVQETQYF

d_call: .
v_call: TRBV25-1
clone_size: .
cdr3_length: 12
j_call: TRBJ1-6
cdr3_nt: TGTGCCAGCAGGGCTTTTAATTCACCCCTCCACTTT
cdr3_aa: CASRAFNSPLHF

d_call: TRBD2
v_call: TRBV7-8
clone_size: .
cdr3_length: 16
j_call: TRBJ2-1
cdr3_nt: TGTGCCAGCAGCCAAGAGGCACTAGCGGGAGACAATGAGCAGTTCTTC
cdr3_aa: CASSQEALAGDNEQFF

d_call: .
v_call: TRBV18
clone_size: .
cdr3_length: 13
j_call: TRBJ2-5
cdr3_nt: TGTGCCAGCTCAATCGTTGGGGAAGAGACCCAGTACTTC
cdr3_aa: CASSIVGEETQYF

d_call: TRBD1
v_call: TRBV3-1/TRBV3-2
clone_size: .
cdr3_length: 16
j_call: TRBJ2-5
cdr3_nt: TGTGCCAGCAGCGTTTTGACAGGGGTAGGGCGAGAGACCCAGTACTTC
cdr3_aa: CASSVLTGVGRETQYF

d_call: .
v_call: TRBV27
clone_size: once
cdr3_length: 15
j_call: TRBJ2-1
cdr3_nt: TGTGCCAGCAGTTTATTTGGGACAACGTACAATGAGCAGTTCTTC
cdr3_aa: CASSLFGTTYNEQFF

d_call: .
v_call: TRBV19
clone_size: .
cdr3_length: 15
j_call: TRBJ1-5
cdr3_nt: TGTGCCAGTAGTGAGGGCAGGGAATCCAATCAGCCCCAGCATTTT
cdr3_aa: CASSEGRESNQPQHF

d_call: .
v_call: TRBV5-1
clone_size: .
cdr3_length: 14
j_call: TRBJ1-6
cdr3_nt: TGCGCCAGCAGCTTGGACCAGGTCGATTCACCCCTCCACTTT
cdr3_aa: CASSLDQVDSPLHF

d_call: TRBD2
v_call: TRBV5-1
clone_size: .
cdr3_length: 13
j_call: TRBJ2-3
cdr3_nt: TGCGCCAGCAGTCAAAGCGGGATGGATACGCAGTATTTT
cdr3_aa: CASSQSGMDTQYF

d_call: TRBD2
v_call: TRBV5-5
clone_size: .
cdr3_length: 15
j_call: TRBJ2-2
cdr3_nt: TGTGCCAGCAGCTTCCTAGCGGGAGCCACCGGGGAGCTGTTTTTT
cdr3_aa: CASSFLAGATGELFF

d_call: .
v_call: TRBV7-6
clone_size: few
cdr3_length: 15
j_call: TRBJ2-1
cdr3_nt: TGTGCCAGCAGCTTAAGGAGATTAACCTACAATGAGCAGTTCTTC
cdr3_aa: CASSLRRLTYNEQFF